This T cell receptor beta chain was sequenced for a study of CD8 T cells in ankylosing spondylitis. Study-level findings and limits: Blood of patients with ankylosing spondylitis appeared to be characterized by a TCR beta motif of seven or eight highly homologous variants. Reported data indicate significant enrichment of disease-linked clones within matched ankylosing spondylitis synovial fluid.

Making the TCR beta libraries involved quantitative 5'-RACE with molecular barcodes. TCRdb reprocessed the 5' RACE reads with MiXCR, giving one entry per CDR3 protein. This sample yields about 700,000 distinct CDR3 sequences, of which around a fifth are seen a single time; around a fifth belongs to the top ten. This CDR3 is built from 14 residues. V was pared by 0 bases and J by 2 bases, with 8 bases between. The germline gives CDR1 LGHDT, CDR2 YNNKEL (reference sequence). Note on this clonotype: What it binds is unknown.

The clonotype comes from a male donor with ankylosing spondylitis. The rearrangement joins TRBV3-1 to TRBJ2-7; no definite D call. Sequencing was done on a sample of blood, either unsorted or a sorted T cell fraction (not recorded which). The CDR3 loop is CASSQDLMAYEQYF. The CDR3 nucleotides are TGTGCCAGCAGCCAAGATCTAATGGCCTACGAGCAGTACTTC.